This T cell receptor (beta chain) was sequenced for a study of graft-versus-host responses after intestinal transplantation. Notes on this clone: Its antigen is not identified.

Losses at the gene ends were 4 bases for V and 0 bases for J; bases not matched to a gene: 4. The germline V gene encodes CDR1 SNHLY and CDR2 FYNNEI. CDR3 length: 17 amino acids. Broader study findings: GvH clones turned up in recipient marrow; some had shown up first in ileum or blood. Patients with graft-donor T cell macrochimerism had high graft-versus-host to host-versus-graft clonal ratios in allografts.

The assay was immunoSEQ multiplex PCR, and TCRdb's table has in-frame clones only and misses some. The repertoire holds 40,000 or so clones, with about nine tenths as singletons. J is TRBJ2-6 and V is TRBV2, with 9 bases aligning to TRBD1. The source was PBMCs, collected 260 to 280 days after transplant. The clonotype comes from a human patient who received an intestinal transplant, so some T cells may come from the graft donor. The CDR3 DNA is TGTGCCAGCAGTGTACAGGGGGCCCGCTCTGGGGCCAACGTCCTGACTTTC. This gives the protein CASSVQGARSGANVLTF.